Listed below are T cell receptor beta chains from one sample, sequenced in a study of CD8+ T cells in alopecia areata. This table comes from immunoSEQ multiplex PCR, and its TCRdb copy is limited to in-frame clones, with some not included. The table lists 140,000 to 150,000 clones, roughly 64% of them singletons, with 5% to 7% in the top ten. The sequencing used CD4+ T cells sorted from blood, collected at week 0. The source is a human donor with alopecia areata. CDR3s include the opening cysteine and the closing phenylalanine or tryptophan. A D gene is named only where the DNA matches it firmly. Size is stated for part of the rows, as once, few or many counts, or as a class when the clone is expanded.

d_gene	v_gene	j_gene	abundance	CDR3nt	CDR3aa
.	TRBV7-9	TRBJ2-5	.	TGTGCCAGCAGCTGGGAGGACAGGCCGCAGTACTTC	CASSWEDRPQYF
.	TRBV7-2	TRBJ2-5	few	TGTGCCAGCAGAGTACCGGGTGCTGGTGAGACCCAGTACTTC	CASRVPGAGETQYF
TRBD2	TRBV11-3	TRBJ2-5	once	TGTGCCAGCAGCCCCGGACTAGCGGGGTACCAAGAGACCCAGTACTTC	CASSPGLAGYQETQYF
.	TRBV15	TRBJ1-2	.	TGTGCCACCAGCAGGGCAAAGGGGATTAAGCACTATGGCTACACCTTC	CATSRAKGIKHYGYTF
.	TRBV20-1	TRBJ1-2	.	TGCAGTGCCGGCTCCTCAGGTGGCTACACCTTC	CSAGSSGGYTF
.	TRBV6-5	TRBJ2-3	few	TGTGCCAGCAGTCGTCAGGTTAGCACAGATACGCAGTATTTT	CASSRQVSTDTQYF
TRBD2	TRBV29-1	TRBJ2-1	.	TGCAGCGTTGAGATAGCGGGGGGCCAGAATGAGCAGTTCTTC	CSVEIAGGQNEQFF
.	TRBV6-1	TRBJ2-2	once	TGTGCCAGCAGTGAAGAAGGGCAGAACACCGGGGAGCTGTTTTTT	CASSEEGQNTGELFF
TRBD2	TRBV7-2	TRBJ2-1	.	TGTGCCAGCAGCCTCGGGCTAGCGGGGGCCGCCGCCTACAATGAGCAGTTCTTC	CASSLGLAGAAAYNEQFF
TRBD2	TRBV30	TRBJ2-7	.	TGTGCCTGGAACCAGGGACTAGGAACCTACGAGCAGTACTTC	CAWNQGLGTYEQYF
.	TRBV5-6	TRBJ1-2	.	TGTGCCAGCAGCTACGGGCTCGCCGGCTACACCTTC	CASSYGLAGYTF
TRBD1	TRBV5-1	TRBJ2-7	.	TGCGCCAGCAGCTTGGTAGGGGGACAGTTCTACGAGCAGTACTTC	CASSLVGGQFYEQYF
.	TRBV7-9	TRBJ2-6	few	TGTGCCACGGACAGACTCCCCTCAGGGGCCAACGTCCTGACTTTC	CATDRLPSGANVLTF
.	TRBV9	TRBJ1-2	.	TGTGCCAGCAGCGTTGGACGGAACTCCCTCTATGGCTACACCTTC	CASSVGRNSLYGYTF
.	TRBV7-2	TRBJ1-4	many	TGTGCCAGCAGCTTAGATCCCGCGAGGGGGGAAAAACTGTTTTTT	CASSLDPARGEKLFF
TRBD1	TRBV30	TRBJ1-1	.	TGTGCCTGGTCTAAGGGACAGCTGAACACTGAAGCTTTCTTT	CAWSKGQLNTEAFF
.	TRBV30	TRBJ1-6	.	TGTGCCTGGAACGGAATCTATAATTCACCCCTCCACTTT	CAWNGIYNSPLHF
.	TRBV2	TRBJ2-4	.	TGTGCCAGCAGTATAGACCGGGACATTCAGTACTTC	CASSIDRDIQYF
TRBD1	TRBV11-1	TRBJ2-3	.	TGTGCCAGCAGCCGAGACAGGGGTCCGGGCACAGATACGCAGTATTTT	CASSRDRGPGTDTQYF
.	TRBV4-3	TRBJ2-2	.	TGCGCCAGCCGGGACACCTCGAACACCGGGGAGCTGTTTTTT	CASRDTSNTGELFF
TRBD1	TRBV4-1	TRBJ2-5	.	TGCGCCAGCAGCCATGGTTCGGGACAGGGGAAAGAGACCCAGTACTTC	CASSHGSGQGKETQYF
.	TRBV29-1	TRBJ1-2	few	TGCAGCGTTGCCGACGGCCAGGTTGAACGCTACACCTTC	CSVADGQVERYTF
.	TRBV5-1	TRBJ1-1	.	TGCGCCAGCAGCTTGGGGCAGGCCACTGAAGCTTTCTTT	CASSLGQATEAFF
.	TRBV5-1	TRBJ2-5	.	TGCGCCAGCAGCCCTGGACTCAAGAGAGGGGAGACCCAGTACTTC	CASSPGLKRGETQYF
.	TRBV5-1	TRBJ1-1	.	TGCGCCAGCACGGCACTTGGGGCAGGAACCGAGGGGTACACTGAAGCTTTCTTT	CASTALGAGTEGYTEAFF
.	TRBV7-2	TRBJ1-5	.	TGTGCCAGCAGCCCAAGAGGGGATCAGCCCCAGCATTTT	CASSPRGDQPQHF
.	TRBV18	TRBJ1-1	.	TGTGCCAGCTCACCACGGTTAACTGAAGCTTTCTTT	CASSPRLTEAFF
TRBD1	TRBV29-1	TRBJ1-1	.	TGCAGCGCCTCGACAGGGTGGGACACTGAAGCTTTCTTT	CSASTGWDTEAFF
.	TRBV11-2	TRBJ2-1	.	TGTGCCAGCAGCTTAGACCCCCGACGGAATGAGCAGTTCTTC	CASSLDPRRNEQFF
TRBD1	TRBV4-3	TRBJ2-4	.	TGCGCCAGCAGCCCGGACAGGGGGCTTGTCGGCAAAAACATTCAGTACTTC	CASSPDRGLVGKNIQYF
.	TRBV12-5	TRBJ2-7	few	TGTGCTAGTGCTTCCAGGGGTCCTCCCTACGAGCAGTACTTC	CASASRGPPYEQYF
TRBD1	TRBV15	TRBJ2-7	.	TGTGCCACCAGCAGCAGGGGGCCGTTCCACGAGCAGTACTTC	CATSSRGPFHEQYF
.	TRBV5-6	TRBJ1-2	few	TGTGCCAGCAGCTTTAGAGGGGGCTACACCTTC	CASSFRGGYTF
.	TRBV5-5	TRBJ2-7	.	TGTGCCAGCAGCTTGTCTGGGGCGAGAGAGCAGTACTTC	CASSLSGAREQYF
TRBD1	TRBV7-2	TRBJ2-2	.	TGTGCCAGCAGCTGGGGACAGGGTGACACCGGGGAGCTGTTTTTT	CASSWGQGDTGELFF
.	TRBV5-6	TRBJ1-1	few	TGTGCCAGCAGCTTCTTCCGTCTGCAGATGAACACTGAAGCTTTCTTT	CASSFFRLQMNTEAFF
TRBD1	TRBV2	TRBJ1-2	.	TGTGCCAGCAGCGGGACAGGGGGCTACACCTTC	CASSGTGGYTF
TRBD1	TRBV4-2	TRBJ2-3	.	TGTGCCAGCAGCCAAGGGACAGGGGGAGCAGATACGCAGTATTTT	CASSQGTGGADTQYF
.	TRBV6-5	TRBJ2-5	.	TGTGCCAGCAGTTACTCGATCGTCCCAGAGACCCAGTACTTC	CASSYSIVPETQYF
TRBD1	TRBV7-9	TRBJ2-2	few	TGTGCCAGCAGCTCAGGCGGGACAGGGGGCTTCGGGGAGCTGTTTTTT	CASSSGGTGGFGELFF
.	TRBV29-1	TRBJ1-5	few	TGCAGCCTCAACTCATATGAGGGTAAGAATAGCAATCAGCCCCAGCATTTT	CSLNSYEGKNSNQPQHF
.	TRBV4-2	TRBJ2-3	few	TGTGCCAGCAGCCAAGGTTCCGTGGACGGTATCACAGATACGCAGTATTTT	CASSQGSVDGITDTQYF
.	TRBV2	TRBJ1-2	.	TGTGCCAGCAGCCTTGACGGGAGCTATGGCTACACCTTC	CASSLDGSYGYTF
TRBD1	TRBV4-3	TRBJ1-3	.	TGCGCCAGCAGCCGGACTCAGGGGGGAGGAAACACCATATATTTT	CASSRTQGGGNTIYF
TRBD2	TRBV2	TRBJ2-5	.	TGTGCCAGCATTGGTAGCGGGGGCCCAATGGGGGCCCAGTACTTC	CASIGSGGPMGAQYF
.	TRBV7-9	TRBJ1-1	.	TGTGCCAGCAGCTTGTCAGAGAACACTGAAGCTTTCTTT	CASSLSENTEAFF
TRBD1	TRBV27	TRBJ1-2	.	TGTGCCAGCAGGCCGAATCTTCTTTTGGACAGGGCTGGCTACACCTTC	CASRPNLLLDRAGYTF
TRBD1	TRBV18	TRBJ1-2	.	TGTGCCAGCTCGGTGGACAGGACCTATGGCTACACCTTC	CASSVDRTYGYTF
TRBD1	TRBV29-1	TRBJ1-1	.	TGCAGCGTTACCGACAGGGGAAAAGCTTTCTTT	CSVTDRGKAFF
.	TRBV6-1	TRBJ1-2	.	TGTGCCAGCAGTGTGCCAGGGTACGATGGCTACACCTTC	CASSVPGYDGYTF
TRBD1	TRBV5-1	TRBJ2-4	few	TGCGCCAGCAGCTTCCAGGACAGGGAAGGTGACATTCAGTACTTC	CASSFQDREGDIQYF
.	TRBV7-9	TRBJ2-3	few	TGTGCCAGCAGCTTACGGGACAGCACAGATACGCAGTATTTT	CASSLRDSTDTQYF
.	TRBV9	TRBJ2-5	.	TGTGCCAGCAGCGTAACGGGGGAGACCCAGTACTTC	CASSVTGETQYF
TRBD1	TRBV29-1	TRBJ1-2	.	TGCAGCGTCACAGGGGGCCCACCCCAAGGCTACACCTTC	CSVTGGPPQGYTF
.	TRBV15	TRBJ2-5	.	TGTGCCACCAGCAATACAGGTACCCAGTACTTC	CATSNTGTQYF
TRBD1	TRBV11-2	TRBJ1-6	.	TGTGCCAGCAGCTCTACAGGGGGCGGTTCACCCCTCCACTTT	CASSSTGGGSPLHF
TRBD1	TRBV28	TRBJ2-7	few	TGTGCCAGCAGTTTAGCAGGGGGCCCCTACGAGCAGTACTTC	CASSLAGGPYEQYF
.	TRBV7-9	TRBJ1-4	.	TGTGCCAGCAGCTTAGGGCTCTTACAGGGTGCTAATGAAAAACTGTTTTTT	CASSLGLLQGANEKLFF
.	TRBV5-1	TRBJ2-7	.	TGCGCCAGCAGCTTATCACAGGGACCCGAGCAGTACTTC	CASSLSQGPEQYF